One TCR beta chain is described in this entry. The PCR contained 60 Vbeta and 13 Jbeta primers. The method was immunoSEQ multiplex PCR; TCRdb's version includes in-frame clones alone and lacks a portion of them. The sample holds over 50,000 clones, about 90% seen once. V was pared by 3 bases and J by 0 bases, with 13 bases between. CDR1 SGHDT and CDR2 YYEEEE come from the germline V gene. This CDR3 has 15 amino acids. The data derive from a study of cytomegalovirus exposure and HLA in healthy donors. About the research overall: An analysis done earlier identified roughly 120 million unique TCR beta sequences from about 180 million T cells.

The sequenced sample was PBMCs. The origin of this receptor is a man aged 25 to 40 in good health and CMV-seropositive. The genes are TRBV5-6 and TRBJ2-7, with a weak D call TRBD1 (5 bases). The DNA of the CDR3 is TGTGCCAGCAGCTCGATTGACAGTTACTCCTACGAGCAGTACTTC. Translation: CASSSIDSYSYEQYF.